The clone carrying this T cell receptor (beta chain) was counted a few times. Its antigen is undetermined. This sample stems from a study of T cells in Graves' hyperthyroidism and ophthalmopathy. Study background: The blood sample was taken at first diagnosis, before treatment began. Overall study results and limits: Most expanded thyroid clonotypes above 0.001 recurred in blood.

From RNA transcripts, TCR beta CDR3 regions were amplified. HTBI primers were employed in a first-round RT-PCR of the TCR CDR3. TCRdb processed the multiplex PCR reads anew with MiXCR; each CDR3 protein has one entry. The sample contains 550,000 to 800,000 distinct CDR3 sequences, 15% to 20% of which appear only once. CDR3 length: 15 residues. Germline V lookup: CDR1 SGHTA, CDR2 FQGNSA. V was trimmed by 0 bases and J by 5 bases, leaving 11 bases between them. The chain joins TRBV7-2 to TRBJ2-1; TRBD1 might be the D (6 bases). The TCR was taken from a man younger than 30 with Graves' hyperthyroidism. Input material: blood. The CDR3 sequence: CASSLAGAPDNEQFF. In DNA, the CDR3 is TGTGCCAGCAGCTTAGCGGGGGCGCCGGACAATGAGCAGTTCTTC.